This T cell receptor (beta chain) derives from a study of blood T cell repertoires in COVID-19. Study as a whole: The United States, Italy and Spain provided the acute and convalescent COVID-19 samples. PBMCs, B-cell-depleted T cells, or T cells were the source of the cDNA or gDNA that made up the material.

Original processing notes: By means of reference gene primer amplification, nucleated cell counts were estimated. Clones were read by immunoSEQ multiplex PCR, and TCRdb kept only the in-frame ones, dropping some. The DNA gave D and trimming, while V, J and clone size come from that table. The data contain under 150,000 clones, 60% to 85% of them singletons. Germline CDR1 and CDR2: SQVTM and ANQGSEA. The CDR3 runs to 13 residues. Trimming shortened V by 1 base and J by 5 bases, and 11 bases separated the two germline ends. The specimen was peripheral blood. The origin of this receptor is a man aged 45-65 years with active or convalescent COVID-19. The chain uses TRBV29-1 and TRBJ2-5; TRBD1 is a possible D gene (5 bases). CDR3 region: CSVEGQGYETQYF. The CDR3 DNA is TGCAGCGTTGAAGGTCAGGGATATGAGACCCAGTACTTC.